This T cell receptor beta chain came from a study of T cell repertoires in ileal Crohn's disease (dated by TCRdb to 2018 to 2020). Looking at the study overall: The median duration of disease was around 8 years, and at the time of surgery about 35% of patients were active smokers. Every patient underwent surgery because of a complication, which was stricturing disease in around 60% of cases and penetrating disease in roughly 39%. Roughly half of the patients were given postoperative therapy, with under 12 receiving thiopurines and some 19 receiving anti-TNF agents. M6 samples were neoterminal ileum biopsies taken at postoperative colonoscopy. The TCR repertoire was analysed in around 50 patients with Crohn's disease drawn from a prospective multicentre cohort. The study ran alongside a multicentre cohort designed to identify predictors of early endoscopic recurrence after ileocolonic resection. A Rutgeerts score higher than i0 was the definition used for endoscopic postoperative recurrence. A total of some 150 mucosal samples from around 57 patients were sequenced, collected from several sites on the surgical specimen and at postoperative endoscopy. Broader findings and caveats from the paper: Higher high-frequency clone percentages at surgery were associated with endoscopic recurrence; all patients with clonality above 26.8% (18/57) had recurrence. Mucosal CD4 and CD8 T cells were sorted and sequenced only in a subgroup of patients, the size of which was not stated. A significantly higher proportion of clonal expansions was observed in active smokers at surgery than in non-smokers (about 25% vs 20%, p=0.02). Compared with CD4 T cells, sorted CD8 T cells held more high-frequency clones, which suggests that the mucosal expansions were mostly CD8. Within the first year after surgery, the timing of postoperative endoscopy varied, and the median delay was 6.9 months.

This clone came up a few times. Its specific antigen is unknown. No qualities accompany the bases; no much larger clone lies one base away. Reading the germline V gene gives CDR1 SGHDT and CDR2 YYEEEE. The CDR3 sequence holds 14 residues, the cysteine and phenylalanine included. Just the 42-base CDR3 DNA is kept, in frame starting at base 1. Between the V and J ends, shortened by 4 bases and 0 bases respectively, the junction contains 10 bases. The sample's time point label, decoded: neoterminal ileum biopsy at postoperative endoscopy, about 6 months after surgery. Eligible patients were adults with ileal or ileocolonic Crohn's disease who had an indication for ileocolonic resection. Whole ileal mucosal biopsies were stored frozen at -80°C before DNA extraction. A TRizol-based method was used to extract genomic DNA from the frozen whole biopsies, and the DNA was quantified with a NanoDrop 2000 spectrophotometer.

For commercial TCRB immunosequencing, 450 to 550 nanograms of biopsy DNA were submitted for each sample. Adaptive Biotechnology amplified CDR3 regions from genomic DNA with a two-step multiplex PCR that controlled for amplification bias. The first PCR used primers for every V and J gene segment; the second PCR added barcodes and Illumina adapters. CDR3 libraries were sequenced on an Illumina instrument. Under the source paper's analysis protocol: Analysis combined the vendor-provided pipelines with custom analysis of raw data in R/Bioconductor under R version 3.3.0. Clonality, which ranges from 0 to 1, was calculated as the inverse of the normalised Shannon entropy across all productive clones. High-frequency clones were defined as the share of the repertoire taken up by the top 100 clones, keeping only clones that passed a 95% confidence test. Repertoire diversity was measured with the Simpson index, and overlap between samples was measured with the Morisita-Horn index. The table comes from immuneACCESS by way of TCRdb, which keeps in-frame sequences with V and J called. Part of the clones is missing from these tables; in studies checked, under half for an unresolved V gene and the rest for unknown reasons. V and J calls plus clone size are reproduced from that table; the DNA served to infer D and trimming. The sample includes roughly 60,000 clones, with approximately 91% observed a single time. The top ten clones comprise over 2% of the sample.

Recombination connected TRBV5-6 to TRBJ1-2, with no D gene named confidently. This clonotype originated in an adult with Crohn's disease. The sequenced sample consisted of ileal tissue. The CDR3 corresponds to CASSPTEANYGYTF. The sequenced DNA: TGTGCCAGCAGCCCTACCGAAGCTAACTATGGCTACACCTTC.